The TCR beta chain described here comes from a study of T cell responses to AZD1222 COVID-19 vaccine (dated by TCRdb to 2020 to 2022). Looking at the study overall: Because spike-specific TCR depth and breadth did not differ between the two schedules, AZD1222 recipients who got a second dose at roughly 4 weeks were pooled with those who got a second dose at roughly 12 weeks. A total of approximately 240 trial participants underwent TCR sequencing, of whom about 210 received two doses of AZD1222 and some 25 received two doses of the MenACWY control vaccine. Enrollment into the trials was organized by age into subgroups of 18-55, 56-69 and 70-plus years, and those subgroups contained about 160, 30 and 59 TCR-sequenced participants, respectively.

The CDR3 regions of human TCRbeta chains were analyzed by immunosequencing. In the paper's pipeline: Repertoire TCRs were checked for matches against a reference library of SARS-CoV-2-specific TCRs that had been generated using the MIRA antigen-specificity platform. Breadth was defined as the fraction of unique TCRs that were SARS-CoV-2-associated, and depth was defined as the fraction of total T cells that were SARS-CoV-2-associated. Using the MIRA data, each spike-specific TCR was mapped to the spike region that the TCR reacts to and placed in a CD4 or CD8 class. Log10-transformed breadth and depth values were compared by one-way ANOVA with Sidak's multiple comparisons tests. TCRdb holds this immuneACCESS table with in-frame rearrangements only. Some clones are missing; in checked studies, unresolved V genes explain under half, and the rest has no known cause. V, J and clone size reflect that table, while D and trimming were determined from the DNA. This sample is represented by approximately 180,000 clones; 80% to 90% of them were singletons. The ten largest clones take up under 6.5% of the sample.

Interpreted using the paper, the time point label stands for: baseline before first vaccination. Vaccinee samples came from UK trials COV001 and COV002, including a single-blind randomized controlled phase 2/3 trial of AZD1222 (ChAdOx1 nCoV-19) in healthy adults. For TCRbeta chain sequencing, PBMC samples were collected from trial participants at day 0 and at day 28 after the second dose. What the study reported, not specific to this receptor: Conclusions about previously exposed vaccinees are limited, since just 5 to 7 AZD1222 recipients were seropositive for SARS-CoV-2 at baseline. Spike-specific TCR breadth and depth rose significantly after two AZD1222 doses compared with day 0 and with MenACWY recipients. Most participants were white British and females outnumbered males, and the authors suggested that clonal diversity may have been underestimated. The 56-69-year group was small, and its depth increase did not reach significance, likely because of low power. Because no day 14 peak-response samples were available, repertoires were characterized only after the peak T cell response. Reportedly, almost half of the unique spike-specific TCRs recognized epitopes lying outside the regions that are mutated in the B.1.351 and B.1.1.7 variants. The vaccine-associated CD4 TCRs covered the entire spike protein, and the dominant responses fell in regions 160-218 and 743-854.

Per the germline V gene, SGDLS is the CDR1 and YYNGEE is the CDR2. The CDR3, from cysteine to phenylalanine, totals 13 residues. Solely the CDR3 DNA is kept, with 39 bases framed from the first base. V and J are truncated by 3 bases and 5 bases respectively, leaving an intervening sequence of 10 bases. Concerning this clone: Its recognized antigen is unknown. Base qualities were left out, and no much larger clone turns up one base away.

The chain couples TRBV9 to TRBJ2-3; no confident D gene assignment can be made. This specimen consisted of peripheral blood, obtained on day 0 of AZD1222 vaccination. The TCR originated in an adult in good health. The nucleotides are TGTGCCAGCAGCGGCAAGTCGGTAGATACGCAGTATTTT. The translation is CASSGKSVDTQYF.